This TCR beta chain came from a study of cytotoxic CD8 clonotypes in ibrutinib-treated CLL. Study overall: Partial responses numbered roughly 25 and complete responses 2; after a median approximately 70 months, about 15 stayed remitted and 12 progressed. Study-level points and caveats: Baseline levels were approached again at progression, after clonality had risen at ibrutinib response. Public clonotypes occurred uncommonly; on treatment, they contracted or remained stable.

This table comes from immunoSEQ multiplex PCR, and its TCRdb copy is limited to in-frame clones, with some not included. The profile shows around 250,000 clones, around three quarters of them singletons. As input for TCR beta libraries, roughly 2 micrograms of genomic DNA came from cryopreserved PBMCs. The V end was cut by 4 bases, the J end by 1 base, with 14 bases between. From germline, CDR1 is KGHSH and CDR2 LQKENI. The CDR3 contains 16 residues. A remark on this clone: No antigen is known for it.

The gene calls are TRBV18 and TRBJ2-4; D could derive from TRBD1 or TRBD2 (5 bases each). The sequence came from a human donor with chronic lymphocytic leukemia. The material sequenced was PBMCs, taken after 24 months of ibrutinib treatment. The CDR3 DNA reads TGTGCCAGCTCACTCGGGCAGGGAGCCGCCAAAAACATTCAGTACTTC. As protein: CASSLGQGAAKNIQYF.